Following are 27 T cell receptor beta chains from one sample sequenced in a study of T cell repertoires and leukemia-associated antigens. TCRdb reprocessed the 5' RACE reads with MiXCR, giving one entry per CDR3 protein. Of over 10,000 distinct CDR3 sequences detected, over 40% appear once; the ten largest clones hold 30% to 40%. The antigens for these receptors are not known. Specimen: CD3+ T cells sorted from blood and cultured. The receptors here all came from a female donor in good health.

Worth noting for this clonotype: Mismatch with germline at one junction end may stem from a read error. V gene TRBV10-3 combines with J gene TRBJ2-2, with 11 bases matching TRBD1. Germline values: CDR1 ENHRY, CDR2 SYGVKD. The length of the CDR3 is 14 residues. Written as DNA, the CDR3 is TGTGCCCTCAGGGGGACAGGGGGTTCCGGGGAGCTGTTTTTT. Translated, it gives CALRGTGGSGELFF.

Note on this clonotype: The CDR3 carries no conserved terminal phenylalanine or tryptophan, so it likely arises from a read error. The DNA is left out, because the CDR3 cannot be placed on it with certainty; the CDR3 is given as TCRdb lists it. The chain carries TRBV20-1 and TRBJ1-2; the table calls TRBD1, which could not be checked here. The CDR3 comprises 11 residues, both ends counted. CDR1 and CDR2 (germline): DFQATT, SNEGSKA (reference sequence). This CDR3 reads CSASSGQGHTL.

This clonotype appeared many times. The J gene is TRBJ1-4, the V gene TRBV12-3 or TRBV12-4; D unclear. The germline V and J ends were trimmed by 6 bases and 0 bases, with 14 bases remaining between them. CDR3 length equals 16 residues. CDR3 protein: CASRTSVGATNEKLFF. The DNA for the CDR3 is TGTGCCAGCAGAACGAGCGTCGGAGCAACTAATGAAAAACTGTTTTTT.

V is TRBV25-1 and J is TRBJ2-2, with a possible D match to TRBD1 (5 bases). V shed 0 bases and J shed 3 bases, with 5 bases lying between them. The CDR3 length is 14 residues. In germline, CDR1 is MGHDK, CDR2 SYGVNS. For the CDR3, the DNA is TGTGCCAGCAGTGAATACAGGGACACCGGGGAGCTGTTTTTT. Amino acid sequence: CASSEYRDTGELFF.

This chain connects TRBV7-2 to TRBJ2-2; 7 bases are a match to TRBD2. This CDR3 contains 16 residues. Germline values: CDR1 SGHTA, CDR2 FQGNSA. V lost 3 bases to trimming and J lost 2 bases; unmatched junction nucleotides: 6. The CDR3 bases are TGTGCCAGCAGCTTGATGGGCGGGAGCAACACCGGGGAGCTGTTTTTT. Protein product: CASSLMGGSNTGELFF. Complete variable domain (other parts from reference TRBV7-2 and TRBJ2-2): GAGVSQSPSNKVTEKGKDVELRCDPISGHTALYWYRQSLGQGLEFLIYFQGNSAPDKSGLPSDRFSAERTGGSVSTLTIQRTQQEDSAVYLCASSLMGGSNTGELFFGEGSRLTVL.

This clonotype is medium-sized within its sample. This chain links TRBV5-1 with TRBJ2-2, with 9 bases lining up with TRBD1. V lost 2 bases and J lost 4; bases outside the gene matches: 12. Germline V CDR1 and CDR2: SGHRS, YFSETQ. The CDR3 has 18 residues. CDR3 in DNA: TGCGCCAGCAGCTTAGAACACCCGGGACAGGGATTCACCGGGGAGCTGTTTTTT. Translated, it gives CASSLEHPGQGFTGELFF.

This chain connects TRBV30 to TRBJ2-7, with 7 bases aligning to TRBD1. This CDR3 has 13 residues. The ends lost 7 bases at V and 3 bases at J; junction bases unmatched: 9. CDR1 and CDR2 from the germline V gene are GTSNPN and SVGIG (reference sequence). The CDR3 here is CAFGQAPYYEQYF. In nucleotides, the CDR3 is TGTGCCTTTGGACAGGCACCTTACTACGAGCAGTACTTC.

The gene calls are TRBV20-1 and TRBJ2-1; 9 nucleotides align to TRBD2. CDR3 length equals 15 residues. Germline CDR1 and CDR2: DFQATT and SNEGSKA (reference sequence). Trimming removed 0 bases from V and 10 bases from J; junction bases left unmatched: 10. The CDR3: CSARDRMLAGREQFF. The CDR3 DNA follows: TGCAGTGCTAGAGATAGGATGCTAGCGGGAAGAGAGCAGTTCTTC.

The chain couples TRBV20-1 to TRBJ1-1, with a weak D call TRBD1 (5 bases). This CDR3 comprises 13 residues. Germline V CDR1 and CDR2: DFQATT, SNEGSKA (reference sequence). The V and J ends lost 6 bases and 5 bases respectively, with 16 bases between them. The chain's CDR3 is CSARDDVRTEAFF. CDR3 coding DNA: TGCAGTGCCAGGGATGATGTGCGAACTGAAGCTTTCTTT.

V is TRBV5-1 and J is TRBJ1-1; TRBD1 matches at 11 bases. The germline V gene encodes CDR1 SGHRS and CDR2 YFSETQ. After removal of 4 bases from V and 5 bases from J, the junction contained 16 bases not matched to a gene. This CDR3 contains 18 residues. The CDR3 reads CASSGKDRGRIGSTEAFF. The CDR3 DNA is TGCGCCAGCAGCGGGAAGGACAGGGGGCGCATAGGATCAACTGAAGCTTTCTTT.

This sequence joins TRBV25-1 and TRBJ2-3; TRBD2 agrees at 10 bases. V shed 11 bases, J shed 11 bases, and the junction held 10 bases outside the gene matches. Germline V CDR1 and CDR2: MGHDK, SYGVNS. CDR3 length equals 12 residues. The CDR3 sequence is CAVEREGPEQYF. The CDR3 DNA follows: TGTGCCGTGGAGCGGGAGGGCCCAGAGCAGTATTTT.

In this sample, this clonotype turned up a few times. Mismatch with germline at one junction end may stem from a read error. The chain carries TRBV24-1 and TRBJ2-3; TRBD1 or TRBD2 may be the D gene (5 bases each). This CDR3 contains 13 residues. CDR1 KGHDR and CDR2 SFDVKD come from the germline V gene. The CDR3 bases are TGTGCCACCAGTGATCGGGGCTCAGATACGCAATATTTT. This sequence encodes CATSDRGSDTQYF.

For this clonotype: A much larger clone lies one base from this, so it may be a read error. The chain combines TRBV29-1 with TRBJ2-3; 10 nucleotides match TRBD2. Per the germline V gene, CDR1 is SQVTM and CDR2 is ANQGSEA. The CDR3 totals 14 residues. The CDR3 spells CSVEGGLAGVTRYF. In DNA, the CDR3 is TGCAGCGTTGAGGGCGGTCTAGCGGGAGTGACGCGGTATTTT.

This clonotype has ten or more counts. The gene calls are TRBV13 and TRBJ2-5, with D possibly being TRBD1 or TRBD2 (5 bases each). CDR3 length: 17 amino acids. Germline V gene lookup returns CDR1 PRHDT and CDR2 FYEKMQ (reference sequence). Trimming shortened V by 5 bases and J by 3 bases, and 22 bases separated the two germline ends. The chain's CDR3 is CASSRSIRDPEEETQYF. The CDR3 nucleotides read TGTGCCAGCAGCCGATCAATCCGGGACCCTGAGGAAGAGACCCAGTACTTC.

This clonotype was observed once. V usage is TRBV5-1 and J usage is TRBJ2-7, with D possibly matching TRBD2 (6 bases). The CDR3 contains 16 residues. The germline CDR1 and CDR2 sequences are SGHRS and YFSETQ. The germline V and J ends were trimmed by 0 bases and 3 bases, with 16 bases remaining between them. The CDR3 nucleotides read TGCGCCAGCAGCTTGGAGATAGCCTCGGGACTCTACGAGCAGTACTTC. Translating gives CASSLEIASGLYEQYF.

This clonotype is medium-sized. CDR3 in DNA: TGTGCCAGCAGCCCCCAGGGCGTGAATGAAAAACTGTTTTTT. The encoded protein is CASSPQGVNEKLFF. The chain is built from TRBV9 and TRBJ1-4, with D possibly TRBD1 on 5 matching bases. Germline V gives CDR1 SGDLS, CDR2 YYNGEE. The ends were cut back, 4 bases at V and 5 bases at J, with 12 bases in the middle. This CDR3 has 14 amino acids.

This rearrangement joins TRBV20-1 to TRBJ2-1, with 7 bases aligning to TRBD2. Losses at the gene ends were 5 bases for V and 4 bases for J; bases not matched to a gene: 11. CDR3 length equals 15 residues. The germline gives CDR1 DFQATT, CDR2 SNEGSKA (reference sequence). The CDR3 DNA reads as TGCAGTGCTGGGGAGGCTAGCGGAGATTACAATGAGCAGTTCTTC. It specifies CSAGEASGDYNEQFF.

The V and J genes are TRBV7-9 and TRBJ2-1; perhaps TRBD1 as D (5 bases). The V end was cut by 3 bases, the J end by 0 bases, with 9 bases between. The CDR3 length is 15 residues. Germline assignment: CDR1 SEHNR and CDR2 FQNEAQ (reference sequence). The CDR3 loop is CASSFRASSYNEQFF. CDR3 nucleotide sequence: TGTGCCAGCAGCTTCAGGGCAAGCTCCTACAATGAGCAGTTCTTC.

This clonotype has at least ten counts. CDR3 in DNA: TGCAGTGCTAGAGATGGAGGCATTGGTAATTCCGGGGAGCTGTTTTTT. Translation: CSARDGGIGNSGELFF. The genes are TRBV20-1 and TRBJ2-2, with D possibly being TRBD2 (5 bases). Germline V gene data show CDR1 as DFQATT and CDR2 as SNEGSKA (reference sequence). The CDR3 runs to 16 residues. Trimming shortened V by 0 bases and J by 6 bases, and 17 bases separated the two germline ends.

J is TRBJ2-7 and V is TRBV5-8, with D uncertain. V lost 0 bases to trimming and J lost 2 bases, with 12 bases between them. This CDR3 contains 15 residues. CDR1 is SGHTS, CDR2 YDEGEE, per germline. The CDR3 DNA sequence: TGTGCCAGCAGCTTGGGGTTCGGACGGCCCTACGAGCAGTACTTC. It yields the protein CASSLGFGRPYEQYF.

About this clonotype: At one of its ends the junction is not consistent with the germline gene, which may arise from a read error. J is TRBJ2-2 and V is TRBV4-3; D uncertain. The germline V gene has CDR1 LGHNA and CDR2 YSLEER. CDR3 length equals 14 residues. The CDR3 loop is CAGSQNGATGELFF. The CDR3, as DNA: TGCGCCGGCAGCCAAAACGGTGCTACCGGGGAGCTGTTTTTT.

This clonotype was recorded at least ten times. The J gene is TRBJ1-1, the V gene TRBV12-3 or TRBV12-4; no clear D. V shed 4 bases and J shed 5 bases, with 14 bases lying between them. The CDR3 runs 14 residues. CDR3 in amino acids: CASSSKVRGTEAFF. The CDR3 region has the DNA TGTGCCAGCAGTTCTAAGGTCCGCGGGACTGAAGCTTTCTTT.

The chain is built from TRBV27 and TRBJ2-5; perhaps TRBD2 as D (5 bases). In germline, CDR1 is MNHEY, CDR2 SMNVEV (reference sequence). The CDR3 sequence is 13 residues long. V shed 3 bases and J shed 3 bases, with 8 bases lying between them. The CDR3 coding sequence is TGTGCCAGCAGTTTTATCGGGGAAGAGACCCAGTACTTC. It encodes CASSFIGEETQYF.

This clonotype showed up many times. The rearrangement joins TRBV7-2 to TRBJ2-1; TRBD2 agrees at 13 bases. The J segment lost 6 bases and the V segment lost 5 bases, leaving 7 bases of the junction unmatched. CDR1 is SGHTA, CDR2 FQGNSA, per germline. The CDR3 sequence is 16 residues long. The CDR3 is CASSPKGLAGVNEQFF. In DNA, the CDR3 is TGTGCCAGCAGCCCGAAAGGACTAGCGGGAGTCAATGAGCAGTTCTTC.

Comment on this clonotype: A much larger clone is a single base away; this may be a read error. The V call is TRBV25-1, the J call TRBJ2-1; no definite D call. Deletions cut 8 bases from V and 9 bases from J, with 11 bases between. There are 11 residues in the CDR3. Germline assignment: CDR1 MGHDK and CDR2 SYGVNS. CDR3 nucleotide sequence: TGTGCCAGCGCCGCGGATGGTGAGCAGTTCTTC. Translating gives CASAADGEQFF.

This clonotype was detected ten times or more. One base away lies a much larger clone, so this may be a sequencing read error. The chain has TRBV27 and TRBJ2-2; no reliable D call. Germline CDR1 is MNHEY and CDR2 is SMNVEV (reference sequence). The CDR3 covers 11 residues. V gave up 5 bases and J gave up 3 bases, with 1 base separating them. The CDR3 DNA is TGTGCCAGCAGTCACACCGGGGAGCTGTTTTTT. It translates to CASSHTGELFF.

This clonotype was seen a single time. This chain links TRBV2 with TRBJ1-1, with 9 bases fitting TRBD1. The CDR3 is made up of 15 amino acids. J was trimmed by 1 base and V by 7 bases; bases with no gene match: 7. Germline V lookup: CDR1 SNHLY, CDR2 FYNNEI. The CDR3 sequence: CASKGGTGPNTEAFF. The DNA of the CDR3 is TGTGCCAGCAAAGGCGGGACAGGGCCGAACACTGAAGCTTTCTTT.